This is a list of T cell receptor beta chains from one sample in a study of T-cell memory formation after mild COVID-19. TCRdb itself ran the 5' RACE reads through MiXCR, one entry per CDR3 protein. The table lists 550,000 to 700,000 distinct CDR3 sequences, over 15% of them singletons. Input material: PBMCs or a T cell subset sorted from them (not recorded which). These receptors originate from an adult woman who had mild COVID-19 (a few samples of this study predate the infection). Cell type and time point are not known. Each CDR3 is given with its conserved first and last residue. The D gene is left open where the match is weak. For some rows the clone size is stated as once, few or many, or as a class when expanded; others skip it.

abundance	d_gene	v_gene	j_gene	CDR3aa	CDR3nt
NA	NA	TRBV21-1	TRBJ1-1	CASSEGQVRTEAFF	TGTGCCAGCAGCGAGGGACAGGTTAGGACTGAAGCTTTCTTT
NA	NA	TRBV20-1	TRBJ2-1	CSARAAGAREYNEQFF	TGCAGTGCTCGAGCCGCAGGAGCAAGAGAGTACAATGAGCAGTTCTTC
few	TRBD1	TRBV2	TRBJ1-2	CASSVPGQNYGYTF	TGTGCCAGCAGTGTGCCGGGACAGAACTATGGCTACACCTTC
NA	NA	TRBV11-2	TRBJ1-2	CASSLEGASNYGYTF	TGTGCCAGCAGCTTAGAGGGGGCGAGTAACTATGGCTACACCTTC
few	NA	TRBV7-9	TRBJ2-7	CASSMDPREYF	TGTGCCAGCAGCATGGACCCCCGGGAGTACTTC
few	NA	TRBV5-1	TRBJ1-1	CASVLAATNTEAFF	TGCGCCAGCGTCTTGGCCGCCACGAACACTGAAGCTTTCTTT
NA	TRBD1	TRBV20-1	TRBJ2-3	CSAHRTGGFTDTQYF	TGCAGTGCTCATCGGACAGGGGGATTCACAGATACGCAGTATTTT
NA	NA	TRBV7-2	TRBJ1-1	CASSLERGVDTEAFF	TGTGCCAGCAGCTTAGAGCGGGGAGTCGACACTGAAGCTTTCTTT
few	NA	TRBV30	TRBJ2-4	CASSLPRGRNIQYF	TGTGCCTCATCCCTGCCTCGAGGAAGGAACATTCAGTACTTC
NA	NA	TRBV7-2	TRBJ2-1	CASSPDRAGNNEQFF	TGTGCCAGCAGCCCCGACAGGGCGGGGAACAATGAGCAGTTCTTC
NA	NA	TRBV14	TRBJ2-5	CASSQDPWDLKETQYF	TGTGCCAGCAGCCAAGACCCTTGGGACTTGAAAGAGACCCAGTACTTC
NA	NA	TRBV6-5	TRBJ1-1	CASSTPGRNTEAFF	TGTGCCAGCAGTACCCCGGGACGAAACACTGAAGCTTTCTTT
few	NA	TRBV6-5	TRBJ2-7	CASKNSYEQYF	TGTGCCAGCAAGAATTCCTACGAGCAGTACTTC
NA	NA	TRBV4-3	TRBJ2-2	CAGSQSVLGPGELFF	TGCGCCGGCAGCCAATCTGTTCTGGGTCCCGGGGAGCTGTTTTTT